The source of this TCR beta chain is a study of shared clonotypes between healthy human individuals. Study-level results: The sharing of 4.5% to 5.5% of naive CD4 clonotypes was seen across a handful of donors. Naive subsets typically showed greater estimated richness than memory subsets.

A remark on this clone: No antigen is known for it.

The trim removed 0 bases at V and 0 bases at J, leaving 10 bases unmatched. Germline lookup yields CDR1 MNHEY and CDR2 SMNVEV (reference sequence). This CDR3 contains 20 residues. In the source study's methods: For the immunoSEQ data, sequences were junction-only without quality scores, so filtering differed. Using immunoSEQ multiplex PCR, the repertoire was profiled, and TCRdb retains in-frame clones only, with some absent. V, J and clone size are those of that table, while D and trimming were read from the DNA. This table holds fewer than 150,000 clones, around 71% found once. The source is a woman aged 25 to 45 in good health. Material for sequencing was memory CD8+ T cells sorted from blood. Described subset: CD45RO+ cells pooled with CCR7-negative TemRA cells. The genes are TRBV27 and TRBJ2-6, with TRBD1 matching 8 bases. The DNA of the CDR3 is TGTGCCAGCAGTTTATCCAGCCTCAGGGGGCGATACTCTGGGGCCAACGTCCTGACTTTC. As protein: CASSLSSLRGRYSGANVLTF.